Below, 27 T cell receptor beta chains from the same sample are listed, as sequenced in a study of blood T cell repertoires in COVID-19. Profiled with immunoSEQ multiplex PCR; TCRdb holds only in-frame clones, not every one. The sample holds just over 350,000 clones, about 88% seen once. The sequencing input was peripheral blood. Source of these receptors: a woman aged 55-70 years with COVID-19, enrolled during active disease.

The genes are TRBV12-3 or TRBV12-4 and TRBJ1-5; no reliable D call. V lost 5 bases and J lost 4, with 9 bases in between. CDR3 size: 13 residues. This chain's CDR3 is CASSRHYNQPQHF. In DNA, the CDR3 is TGTGCCAGCAGTCGACATTATAATCAGCCCCAGCATTTT.

The rearrangement links TRBV9 to TRBJ1-1; 7 bases line up with TRBD1. Per the germline V gene, CDR1 is SGDLS and CDR2 is YYNGEE. The length of the CDR3 is 13 residues. V lost 3 bases to trimming and J lost 4 bases; unmatched junction nucleotides: 3. The chain's CDR3 is CASSAQGGTEAFF. CDR3 nucleotides: TGTGCCAGCAGCGCTCAGGGGGGCACTGAAGCTTTCTTT.

The chain links TRBV6-5 to TRBJ2-5; TRBD1 matches at 9 bases. The V segment lost 10 bases and the J segment 5 bases; nucleotides outside the gene matches: 8. The CDR3 contains 13 residues. The germline V gene has CDR1 MNHEY and CDR2 SVGAGI. The CDR3 DNA follows: TGTGCCATCGGACAGGGGAGCGGGGAGACCCAGTACTTC. As protein: CAIGQGSGETQYF.

The chain carries TRBV5-1 and TRBJ1-1; a weak D match, TRBD1 (6 bases). With 4 bases removed from V and 8 bases from J, the gap between germline ends came to 21 bases. The CDR3 has 15 amino acids. The V gene's germline CDR1 is SGHRS and CDR2 YFSETQ. CDR3 in DNA: TGCGCCAGCAGCGAGTTAACAGGGTCCCAGGGGGAAGCTTTCTTT. Its protein is CASSELTGSQGEAFF. The entire variable domain, with the rest obtained from reference TRBV5-1 and TRBJ1-1, is as follows: KAGVTQTPRYLIKTRGQQVTLSCSPISGHRSVSWYQQTPGQGLQFLFEYFSETQRNKGNFPGRFSGRQFSNSRSEMNVSTLELGDSALYLCASSELTGSQGEAFFGQGTRLTVV.

This chain connects TRBV12-3 or TRBV12-4 to TRBJ1-2, with D unresolved. The length of the CDR3 is 11 residues. V dropped 4 bases and J dropped 8 bases, with 8 bases sitting between them. The CDR3 loop reads CASSSREGYTF. CDR3 coding DNA: TGTGCCAGCAGTTCGAGGGAAGGCTACACCTTC.

V is TRBV13 and J is TRBJ2-1, with D uncertain. This CDR3 region has 14 residues. V dropped 5 bases and J dropped 0 bases, with 8 bases sitting between them. The germline gives CDR1 PRHDT, CDR2 FYEKMQ (reference sequence). In DNA, the CDR3 is TGTGCCAGCAGCCTCCCGAGCTCCTACAATGAGCAGTTCTTC. This sequence encodes CASSLPSSYNEQFF. The whole variable domain, remainder taken from reference TRBV13 and TRBJ2-1, is AAGVIQSPRHLIKEKRETATLKCYPIPRHDTVYWYQQGPGQDPQFLISFYEKMQSDKGSIPDRFSAQQFSDYHSELNMSSLELGDSALYFCASSLPSSYNEQFFGPGTRLTVL.

The rearrangement links TRBV7-3 to TRBJ2-3, with a tentative D call TRBD2 (5 bases). The V and J ends lost 1 base and 3 bases respectively, with 14 bases between them. This CDR3 region has 16 residues. Looked up from germline, CDR1 is SGHTA and CDR2 is FQGTGA. The CDR3 DNA sequence: TGTGCCAGCAGCTTAAGGCCCGGGAAGAGGACAGATACGCAGTATTTT. Protein product: CASSLRPGKRTDTQYF. Supplemented by reference TRBV7-3 and TRBJ2-3, the full variable domain reads GAGVSQTPSNKVTEKGKYVELRCDPISGHTALYWYRQSLGQGPEFLIYFQGTGAADDSGLPNDRFFAVRPEGSVSTLKIQRTERGDSAVYLCASSLRPGKRTDTQYFGPGTRLTVL.

A single count supports this clone. The chain links TRBV19 to TRBJ2-5; weak D call: TRBD1 (6 bases). CDR1 LNHDA and CDR2 SQIVND come from the germline V gene (reference sequence). This CDR3 contains 12 residues. V was pared by 5 bases and J by 4 bases, with 8 bases between. In nucleotides, the CDR3 is TGTGCCAGTAGTTTCAGGGGAGAGACCCAGTACTTC. This codes for CASSFRGETQYF.

This sequence joins TRBV3-1 (or the pseudogene TRBV3-2) and TRBJ2-7, with TRBD2 matching over 7 bases. CDR3 length: 13 amino acids. Germline V gene data show CDR1 as LGHDT and CDR2 as YNNKEL (reference sequence). V gave up 4 bases and J gave up 6 bases; unmatched junction bases: 6. CDR3 region: CASSLRDYSEQYF. CDR3 bases: TGTGCCAGCAGCCTGAGGGACTACAGCGAGCAGTACTTC.

The chain has TRBV19 and TRBJ1-3, with no clear D. The CDR3 covers 15 residues. The germline gives CDR1 LNHDA, CDR2 SQIVND (reference sequence). V gave up 2 bases and J gave up 1 base, with 9 bases separating them. CDR3 bases: TGTGCCAGTAGTATATCAGTGATGTCTGGAAACACCATATATTTT. Translated, it gives CASSISVMSGNTIYF.

The CDR3 region is CASSYSGEINSPLHF. The CDR3 DNA is TGTGCCAGCAGTTACTCTGGGGAGATTAATTCACCCCTCCACTTT. The rearrangement links TRBV6-5 to TRBJ1-6; no clear D gene. V shed 0 bases and J shed 6 bases, with 9 bases lying between them. The germline gives CDR1 MNHEY, CDR2 SVGAGI. The CDR3 has 15 residues.

This clone was found once. V is TRBV11-1 and J is TRBJ2-5, with unresolved D. Trimming left V 3 bases short and J 4 bases short, with 3 bases between. The CDR3 has 11 residues. Germline lookup yields CDR1 SGHAT and CDR2 FQDESV (reference sequence). CDR3 sequence (DNA): TGTGCCAGCAGCTTCTCAGAGACCCAGTACTTC. Protein: CASSFSETQYF.

The chain uses TRBV6-2 or TRBV6-3 and TRBJ1-1, with D uncertain. This CDR3 is built from 12 residues. Per germline, CDR1 MNHEY and CDR2 SVGEGT. Trimming removed 4 bases at V and 5 bases at J, with 8 bases between. CDR3 residues: CASSFGGTEAFF. Here the CDR3 DNA reads TGTGCCAGCAGTTTCGGAGGGACTGAAGCTTTCTTT.

The rearrangement uses TRBV28 and TRBJ2-7, with D possibly being TRBD2 (5 bases). The CDR3 is made up of 14 amino acids. The germline V and J ends were trimmed by 3 bases and 7 bases, with 16 bases remaining between them. Per germline, CDR1 MDHEN and CDR2 SYDVKM. CDR3 sequence reads: CASSFPSSIGEQYF. CDR3 bases: TGTGCCAGCAGTTTCCCTAGCTCGATTGGGGAGCAGTACTTC.

The rearrangement links TRBV9 to TRBJ2-5, with 13 bases matching TRBD2. The CDR3 totals 17 residues. Germline loops: CDR1 SGDLS, CDR2 YYNGEE. Trimming cost V 0 bases and J 1 base; bases outside gene matches: 3. CDR3 protein: CASSVGLAGGVQETQYF. In nucleotides, the CDR3 is TGTGCCAGCAGCGTAGGACTAGCGGGGGGCGTCCAAGAGACCCAGTACTTC.

V is TRBV19 and J is TRBJ2-5, with D possibly TRBD1 on 6 matching bases. CDR1 is LNHDA and CDR2 is SQIVND in the germline V gene (reference sequence). This CDR3 contains 14 residues. Trimming cost V 1 base and J 5 bases, with 11 bases left between them. CDR3 coding DNA: TGTGCCAGTAGTATAGGTCAGGGGACGGAGACCCAGTACTTC. Protein: CASSIGQGTETQYF.

CDR3 residues: CASSPGTGANGELFF. The CDR3 coding sequence is TGTGCCAGCTCACCCGGGACAGGGGCTAACGGGGAGCTGTTTTTT. The chain links TRBV18 to TRBJ2-2; 10 bases are a match to TRBD1. CDR1 KGHSH and CDR2 LQKENI come from the germline V gene. The CDR3 totals 15 residues. V gave up 3 bases and J gave up 7 bases; unmatched junction bases: 5.

This clone was picked up one time. The chain couples TRBV18 to TRBJ2-3, with 7 positions matching TRBD2. Per the germline V gene, CDR1 is KGHSH and CDR2 is LQKENI. V shed 4 bases and J 5 bases; nucleotides not matched to a gene: 6. This CDR3 is built from 14 residues. The CDR3 DNA sequence: TGTGCCAGCTCACTAGGACTAGGAATAGATACGCAGTATTTT. Amino acids: CASSLGLGIDTQYF.

The chain joins TRBV4-1 to TRBJ2-7, with TRBD2 identical over 9 bases. The V segment lost 0 bases and the J segment 6 bases; nucleotides outside the gene matches: 6. The germline V gene has CDR1 MGHRA and CDR2 YSYEKL. The length of the CDR3 is 15 residues. This CDR3 reads CASSQDTSGYLEQYF. The CDR3 DNA is TGCGCCAGCAGCCAAGATACTAGCGGGTACCTCGAGCAGTACTTC.

The CDR3 region has the DNA TGTGCCAGCAGCTTAGAGTATCGGGACAGGGCAAGGACCCAGTACTTC. As protein: CASSLEYRDRARTQYF. The chain uses TRBV7-8 and TRBJ2-5, with 9 nucleotides matching TRBD1. This CDR3 spans 16 amino acids. V shed 1 base and J 7 bases; nucleotides not matched to a gene: 10. Per germline, CDR1 SGHVS and CDR2 FQNEAQ.

The rearrangement uses TRBV7-2 and TRBJ1-2, with D unclear. Germline CDR1 is SGHTA and CDR2 is FQGNSA. The CDR3 length is 16 residues. Trimming pared 0 bases from V and 4 bases from J, leaving 15 bases between. CDR3 region: CASSLALNRQAYGYTF. The CDR3 DNA reads as TGTGCCAGCAGCTTAGCGCTAAATAGACAAGCCTATGGCTACACCTTC.

The chain uses TRBV4-2 and TRBJ1-2; D is ambiguous. V was trimmed by 3 bases and J by 8 bases, leaving 13 bases between them. The CDR3 contains 13 residues. Per the germline V gene, CDR1 is LGHNA and CDR2 is YNFKEQ. The CDR3 sequence: CASSQSSGEGYTF. In DNA form, the CDR3 reads TGTGCCAGCAGCCAGAGTTCCGGGGAAGGCTACACCTTC.

A single count supports this clone. The chain uses TRBV18 and TRBJ2-7; 7 positions agree with TRBD1. CDR1 is KGHSH and CDR2 is LQKENI in the germline V gene. J was trimmed by 2 bases and V by 2 bases; bases with no gene match: 3. The CDR3 sequence is 14 residues long. The CDR3 protein is CASSPRDRTYEQYF. The CDR3 DNA is TGTGCCAGCTCACCAAGGGACAGAACCTACGAGCAGTACTTC.

The gene calls are TRBV5-4 and TRBJ2-7; no firm D call. Germline CDR1 is SGHNT and CDR2 is YYREEE (reference sequence). CDR3 size: 12 residues. V lost 0 bases, J lost 4 bases, and 5 bases lay in between. In nucleotides, the CDR3 is TGTGCCAGCAGCTTGGGAGTTTACGAGCAGTACTTC. It yields the protein CASSLGVYEQYF. The full variable domain, in which reference TRBV5-4 and TRBJ2-7 provide the parts outside the CDR3, is ETGVTQSPTHLIKTRGQQVTLRCSSQSGHNTVSWYQQALGQGPQFIFQYYREEENGRGNFPPRFSGLQFPNYSSELNVNALELDDSALYLCASSLGVYEQYFGPGTRLTVT.

V usage is TRBV18 and J usage is TRBJ2-3; 11 bases are shared with TRBD2. Germline V CDR1 and CDR2: KGHSH, LQKENI. The ends lost 1 base at V and 5 bases at J; junction bases unmatched: 8. The length of the CDR3 is 17 residues. CDR3 DNA sequence: TGTGCCAGCTCACCACTTAGCGGGGGGGCCGTTAGAGATACGCAGTATTTT. Translated: CASSPLSGGAVRDTQYF.

V and J are TRBV10-2 and TRBJ1-1; D unresolved. There are 13 residues in the CDR3. Trimming cost V 0 bases and J 11 bases, with 13 bases left between them. Looked up from germline, CDR1 is WSHSY and CDR2 is SAAADI. The CDR3 DNA follows: TGCGCCAGCAGTGAGTCGGGTGGCCTGCGGGCTTTCTTT. Protein product: CASSESGGLRAFF.

This chain uses TRBV19 with TRBJ1-4; D is unclear. The V gene's germline CDR1 is LNHDA and CDR2 SQIVND (reference sequence). The CDR3 extends over 17 amino acids. V lost 6 bases and J 3 bases, leaving 20 bases between the germline ends. The CDR3: CASSHNSGRWSNEKLFF. Here the CDR3 DNA reads TGTGCCAGTAGCCATAACAGCGGGCGATGGTCTAATGAAAAACTGTTTTTT.